This TCR beta chain was retrieved from a study of T-cell reconstitution after alpha-beta-depleted transplantation in children. General observations from the study: It was newly produced T cells that mostly accounted for T-cell counts and diversity one year after transplant. The study traced high day-60 TCRbeta diversity in some patients to surviving recipient T cells and thymic progenitors. Two months or so post-transplant, alpha-beta T cells reportedly derived from several hundred expanded graft clones.

Construction of the TCRbeta library involved unique molecular identifiers. TCRdb reanalysed the PCR reads using MiXCR and keeps one entry per CDR3 protein. The sample includes about 460,000 distinct CDR3 sequences, 9.5% to 12% of them seen just once. In its sample, this clonotype was seen a few times. What it recognizes is unknown. This TCR was recovered from a female patient between 2 and 15 years old who had a stem cell transplant for aplastic anemia, so the T cells may come from the graft donor. Source: PBMCs, mostly from graft donor cells, taken 180 days after TCRalphabeta/CD19-depleted stem cell transplant.

As DNA, the CDR3 is TGTGCCAACCCCCCAATGTTAGCAGACCCCTCGAGCACCGGGGAGCTGTTTTTT. Translation: CANPPMLADPSSTGELFF. The genes are TRBV11-2 and TRBJ2-2; no clear D. Looked up from germline, CDR1 is SGHAT and CDR2 is FQNNGV. Trimming left V 10 bases short and J 4 bases short, with 28 bases between. The CDR3 sequence is 18 residues long.